There are many counts of the clone carrying this T cell receptor (beta chain). What it binds is not known. iRepertoire HTBI primers and Arm-PCR of CDR3 regions built TCR beta libraries. One entry per CDR3 protein, called by TCRdb with MiXCR from the multiplex PCR reads. There are roughly 420,000 distinct CDR3 sequences in the sample; 13% to 15% occur only once, and around a sixth lies in the top ten. The data stem from a study of regulatory T cells in long-lasting Graves disease. Broader study findings: Under persistent disease, TRBV28, TRBJ1-2 and TRBJ2-5 were used preferentially.

Described time point: newly diagnosed GD, antithyroid drugs for less than 3 months. After RNA was extracted from PBMCs, the TCR library was made from it. All patients originated from an endocrinology department located in Xi'an, China. V shed 5 bases and J 2 bases; nucleotides not matched to a gene: 9. The CDR3 is 16 amino acids. Germline loops: CDR1 MDHEN, CDR2 SYDVKM. These same data were also listed under a study on T cells in Graves' hyperthyroidism and ophthalmopathy.

The V and J genes are TRBV28 and TRBJ1-5; 7 bases agree with TRBD1. The sequence was collected from a woman in her fifties or sixties with Graves disease. The source material was peripheral blood mononuclear cells (PBMCs), sampled at new diagnosis, from a patient treated with antithyroid drugs. CDR3 in DNA: TGTGCCAGCAGTCCTCTAGGCAGGGGGGGCAATCAGCCCCAGCATTTT. Translating gives CASSPLGRGGNQPQHF.